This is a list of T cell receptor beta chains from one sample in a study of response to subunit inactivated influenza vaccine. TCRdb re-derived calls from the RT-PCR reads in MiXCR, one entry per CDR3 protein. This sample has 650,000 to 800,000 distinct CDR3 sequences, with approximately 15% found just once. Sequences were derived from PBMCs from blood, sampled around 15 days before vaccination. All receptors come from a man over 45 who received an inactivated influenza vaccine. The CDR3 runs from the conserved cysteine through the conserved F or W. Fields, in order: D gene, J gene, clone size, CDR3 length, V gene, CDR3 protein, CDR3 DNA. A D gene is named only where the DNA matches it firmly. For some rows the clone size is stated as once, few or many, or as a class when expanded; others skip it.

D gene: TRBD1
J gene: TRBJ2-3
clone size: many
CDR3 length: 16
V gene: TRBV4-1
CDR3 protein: CASSQGTGGGTDTQYF
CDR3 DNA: TGCGCCAGCAGCCAGGGGACAGGGGGAGGCACAGATACGCAGTATTTT

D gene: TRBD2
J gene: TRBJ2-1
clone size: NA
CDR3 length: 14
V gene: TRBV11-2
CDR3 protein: CASSLTSGRHEQFF
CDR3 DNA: TGTGCCAGCAGCCTCACTAGCGGGAGACATGAGCAGTTCTTC

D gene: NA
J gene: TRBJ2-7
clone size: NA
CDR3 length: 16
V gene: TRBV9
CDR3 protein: CASNAAAMSSYNEQYF
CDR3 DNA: TGTGCCAGCAACGCGGCGGCGATGAGCTCCTACAATGAGCAGTACTTC

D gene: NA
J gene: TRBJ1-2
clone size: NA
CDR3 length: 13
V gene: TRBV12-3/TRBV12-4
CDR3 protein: CASSPGRYYGYTF
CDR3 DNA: TGTGCCAGCAGTCCGGGACGGTACTATGGCTACACCTTC

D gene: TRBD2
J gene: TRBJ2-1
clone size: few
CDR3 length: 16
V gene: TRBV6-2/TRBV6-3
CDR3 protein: CASSRATSGSYNEQFF
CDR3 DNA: TGTGCCAGCAGTCGGGCCACTAGCGGGAGCTACAATGAGCAGTTCTTC

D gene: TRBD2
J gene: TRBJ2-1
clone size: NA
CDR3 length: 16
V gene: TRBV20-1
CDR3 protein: CSARDPWGGQYNEQFF
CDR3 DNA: TGCAGTGCTAGAGATCCGTGGGGGGGTCAATACAATGAGCAGTTCTTC

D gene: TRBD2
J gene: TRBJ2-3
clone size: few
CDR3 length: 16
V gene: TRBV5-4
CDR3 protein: CASSLAGGRAEDTQYF
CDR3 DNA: TGTGCCAGCAGCTTGGCGGGCGGGAGGGCCGAGGATACGCAGTATTTT

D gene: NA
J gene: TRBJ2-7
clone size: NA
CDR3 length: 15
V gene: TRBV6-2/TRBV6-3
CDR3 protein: CASREGGQLSYEQYF
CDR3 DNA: TGTGCCAGCAGGGAGGGTGGGCAGCTCTCCTACGAGCAGTACTTC

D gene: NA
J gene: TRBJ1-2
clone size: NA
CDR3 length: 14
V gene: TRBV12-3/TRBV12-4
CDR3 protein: CASSPRVGDIGYTF
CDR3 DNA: TGTGCCAGCAGTCCCCGGGTAGGTGATATTGGCTACACCTTC

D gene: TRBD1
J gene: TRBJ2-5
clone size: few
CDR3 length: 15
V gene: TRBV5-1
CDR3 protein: CASSSGTGSQETQYF
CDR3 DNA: TGCGCCAGCAGCTCGGGGACAGGGAGTCAAGAGACCCAGTACTTC

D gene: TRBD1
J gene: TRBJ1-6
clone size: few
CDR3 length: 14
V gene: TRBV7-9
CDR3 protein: CASSSGQENSPLHF
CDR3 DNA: TGTGCCAGCAGCTCCGGACAGGAGAATTCACCCCTCCACTTT

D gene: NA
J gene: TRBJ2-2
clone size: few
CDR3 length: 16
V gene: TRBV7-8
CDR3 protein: CASSKGTPKNTGELFF
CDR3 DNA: TGTGCCAGCAGCAAGGGGACACCCAAGAACACCGGGGAGCTGTTTTTT